The next 23 T cell receptor beta chains were all read from a single sample in a study of Ad26.COV2.S vaccination and SARS-CoV-2 variants. The protocol was immunoSEQ multiplex PCR, while the TCRdb copy is restricted to in-frame clones and leaves out a portion. The table records 320,000 or so clones, roughly 90% of them present only once. The sample's treatment: some 20 received Ad26.COV2.S at low or high dose, single or two shots; about 5 received placebo; per-sample allocation not given. It was on day 63 after the first vaccine or placebo injection that samples were taken. The sample here was peripheral blood, taken in a trial of Ad26.COV2.S vaccine versus placebo. The receptors come from a person aged 18-65 years who received the Ad26.COV2.S COVID-19 vaccine or a placebo.

A word on this clone: The same CDR3 also results from other DNA sequences found in this sample. The chain has TRBV6-5 and TRBJ1-2; TRBD1 aligns across 7 bases. J was trimmed by 5 bases and V by 4 bases; bases with no gene match: 1. The length of the CDR3 is 12 residues. The V gene's germline CDR1 is MNHEY and CDR2 SVGAGI. CDR3 DNA: TGTGCCAGCAGTTCAGGGGGTTATGGCTACACCTTC. Translation gives CASSSGGYGYTF.

The chain carries TRBV27 and TRBJ1-2; D perhaps matches TRBD1 (6 bases). Germline values: CDR1 MNHEY, CDR2 SMNVEV (reference sequence). Trimming took 0 bases from V and 5 from J, leaving 13 bases between them. This CDR3 comprises 15 residues. DNA of the CDR3: TGTGCCAGCAGTTTATCTTCGACAGGAGCTTATGGCTACACCTTC. Translated: CASSLSSTGAYGYTF.

The chain couples TRBV5-1 to TRBJ2-1; D ambiguous. This CDR3 is 14 amino acids long. Germline loops: CDR1 SGHRS, CDR2 YFSETQ. V shed 5 bases and J shed 6 bases, with 15 bases lying between them. CDR3 DNA: TGCGCCAGCAGTAGAGAGGTCCCCATCAATGAGCAGTTCTTC. It specifies CASSREVPINEQFF.

This clone was seen once. V and J are TRBV27 and TRBJ2-7, with 7 bases fitting TRBD2. Losses at the gene ends were 6 bases for V and 4 bases for J; bases not matched to a gene: 9. This CDR3 has 14 amino acids. CDR1 MNHEY and CDR2 SMNVEV come from the germline V gene (reference sequence). CDR3 residues: CASRGGTQIYEQYF. CDR3 bases: TGTGCCAGCAGGGGGGGGACCCAAATATACGAGCAGTACTTC.

The rearrangement uses TRBV13 and TRBJ1-1; D gene unclear. Germline CDR1 PRHDT, CDR2 FYEKMQ (reference sequence). The V end lost 5 bases, the J end lost 1 base, and 8 bases lay between the germline ends. The CDR3 length is 13 residues. The CDR3 bases are TGTGCCAGCAGCCCCATGGCGAACACTGAAGCTTTCTTT. Translated: CASSPMANTEAFF.

V usage is TRBV25-1 and J usage is TRBJ1-2, with TRBD1 matching over 8 bases. Trimming took 2 bases from V and 4 from J; bases not matched to a gene: 3. Germline V gene lookup returns CDR1 MGHDK and CDR2 SYGVNS. The CDR3 has 14 residues. The CDR3 DNA is TGTGCCAGCAGTGAAGTAGACAGGGGCTATGGCTACACCTTC. It yields the protein CASSEVDRGYGYTF.

The chain carries TRBV19 and TRBJ1-3, with a possible D match to TRBD1 (6 bases). CDR3 size: 18 residues. Germline values: CDR1 LNHDA, CDR2 SQIVND (reference sequence). V lost 0 bases and J 1 base, leaving 16 bases between the germline ends. DNA for the CDR3: TGTGCCAGTAGTATAGATCGACAAGGACAGAAATCTGGAAACACCATATATTTT. Its translation: CASSIDRQGQKSGNTIYF.

V and J are TRBV6-6 and TRBJ1-1; no reliable D call. The V gene lost 5 bases and the J gene lost 2 bases, with 9 bases spanning the gap. CDR1 and CDR2 (germline): MNHNY, SVGAGI (reference sequence). There are 13 residues in the CDR3. CDR3 region: CASSLDGNTEAFF. For the CDR3, the DNA is TGTGCCAGCAGTCTTGACGGAAACACTGAAGCTTTCTTT.

V and J are TRBV6-5 and TRBJ1-2, with D possibly matching TRBD1 (5 bases). Trimming pared 7 bases from V and 8 bases from J, leaving 20 bases between. CDR1 and CDR2 from the germline V gene are MNHEY and SVGAGI. The length of the CDR3 is 14 residues. Here the CDR3 DNA reads TGTGCCAGCACCTACGCGGGAAGGGGTTACGGCTACACCTTC. This translates into CASTYAGRGYGYTF.

The chain has TRBV6-2 or TRBV6-3 and TRBJ2-7; either TRBD1 or TRBD2 may fit D (5 bases each). V was cut by 5 bases and J by 3 bases, with 11 bases left in between. The CDR3 runs to 13 residues. CDR1 and CDR2 (germline): MNHEY, SVGEGT. CDR3 DNA sequence: TGTGCCAGCAGTCGGGGCTTACTCTACGAGCAGTACGTC. Protein sequence: CASSRGLLYEQYV.

The V and J genes are TRBV4-1 and TRBJ2-6; 8 positions match TRBD2. CDR1 is MGHRA and CDR2 is YSYEKL in the germline V gene. Trimming removed 2 bases from V and 3 bases from J; junction bases left unmatched: 3. The length of the CDR3 is 16 residues. The CDR3 region has the DNA TGCGCCAGCAGCCAAATTAGCGGGATTGGGGCCAACGTCCTGACTTTC. The encoded protein is CASSQISGIGANVLTF.

This sequence joins TRBV6-4 and TRBJ2-1; D not resolved. The CDR3 consists of 15 residues. V lost 6 bases, J lost 1 base, and 13 bases lay in between. Per germline, CDR1 MRHNA and CDR2 SNTAGT. The DNA for the CDR3 is TGTGCCAGCAGCGCCCAGGTTTCATCCTACAATGAGCAGTTCTTC. Translating it yields CASSAQVSSYNEQFF.

The chain carries TRBV11-2 and TRBJ1-1; 9 bases agree with TRBD1. There are 13 residues in the CDR3. Trimming took 7 bases from V and 6 from J; bases not matched to a gene: 6. Germline CDR1 is SGHAT and CDR2 is FQNNGV. The CDR3 nucleotides read TGTGCCAGCACCGGGACAGGGACGTCTGAAGCTTTCTTT. It encodes CASTGTGTSEAFF.

This clone has just one count. The V and J genes are TRBV3-1 (or the pseudogene TRBV3-2) and TRBJ2-2; D might be TRBD1 or TRBD2, each matching 6 bases. This CDR3 has 16 amino acids. Trimming took off 4 bases at V and 1 base at J, with 13 bases between the two ends. Germline V CDR1 and CDR2: LGHDT, YNNKEL (reference sequence). As DNA, the CDR3 is TGTGCCAGCAGCCCATGGGGGGCCCGGAACACCGGGGAGCTGTTTTTT. It is translated as CASSPWGARNTGELFF.

The J gene is TRBJ1-6, the V gene TRBV7-2; unclear D gene. Germline V gives CDR1 SGHTA, CDR2 FQGNSA. The CDR3 covers 16 residues. V shed 4 bases and J shed 0 bases, with 10 bases lying between them. CDR3 amino acids: CASSSRLRSYNSPLHF. CDR3 coding DNA: TGTGCCAGCAGCTCCCGACTGCGCTCCTATAATTCACCCCTCCACTTT.

V and J are TRBV19 and TRBJ1-3; the D gene is possibly TRBD1 (5 bases). Germline lookup yields CDR1 LNHDA and CDR2 SQIVND (reference sequence). Trimming pared 6 bases from V and 1 base from J, leaving 10 bases between. The CDR3 spans 14 residues. This chain's CDR3 is CASRHQGSGNTIYF. CDR3 DNA sequence: TGTGCCAGTAGACATCAGGGATCTGGAAACACCATATATTTT.

The J gene is TRBJ2-7, the V gene TRBV6-1; D is undetermined. Germline V gene lookup returns CDR1 MNHNS and CDR2 SASEGT. This CDR3 spans 15 amino acids. V was shortened by 1 base and J by 0 bases, with 10 bases between the two germline ends. The CDR3 spells CASSEGRVDSYEQYF. The CDR3 DNA follows: TGTGCCAGCAGTGAAGGTCGGGTAGACTCCTACGAGCAGTACTTC.

The CDR3 nucleotides read TGTGCCAGTAACGAGAGGAGGGGTCCCCAAGAGACCCAGTACTTC. Protein: CASNERRGPQETQYF. The chain employs TRBV19 and TRBJ2-5, with D possibly TRBD2 on 6 matching bases. The CDR3 sequence is 15 residues long. The germline gives CDR1 LNHDA, CDR2 SQIVND (reference sequence). Trimming took off 7 bases at V and 1 base at J, with 16 bases between the two ends.

The V call is TRBV4-3, the J call TRBJ1-3; D call uncertain. The ends were cut back, 3 bases at V and 0 bases at J, with 6 bases in the middle. There are 14 residues in the CDR3. Germline CDR1 and CDR2: LGHNA and YSLEER. CDR3 nucleotide sequence: TGCGCCAGCAGCCATGTAAGCTCTGGAAACACCATATATTTT. Amino acid sequence: CASSHVSSGNTIYF.

This chain links TRBV27 with TRBJ1-3; no clear D gene. The CDR3 consists of 16 residues. Germline V gives CDR1 MNHEY, CDR2 SMNVEV (reference sequence). Trimming took off 5 bases at V and 3 bases at J, with 17 bases between the two ends. This CDR3 is CASSPHARAGGNTIYF. The CDR3 DNA follows: TGTGCCAGCAGTCCCCACGCGAGGGCGGGTGGAAACACCATATATTTT.

This chain's CDR3 is CASSEREGVGYTF. The DNA of the CDR3 is TGTGCCAGCAGTGAAAGGGAGGGAGTTGGCTACACCTTC. The V call is TRBV2, the J call TRBJ1-2; no clear D. Germline lookup yields CDR1 SNHLY and CDR2 FYNNEI. The CDR3 is made up of 13 amino acids. V lost 2 bases to trimming and J lost 7 bases, with 11 bases between them.

The rearrangement joins TRBV6-6 to TRBJ2-7; D is undetermined. The germline V gene encodes CDR1 MNHNY and CDR2 SVGAGI (reference sequence). CDR3 length: 14 amino acids. Trimming took 4 bases from V and 0 from J, leaving 10 bases between them. The CDR3 sequence is CASSSTKSSYEQYV. CDR3 sequence (DNA): TGTGCCAGCAGTTCCACCAAGAGCTCCTACGAGCAGTACGTC.

This chain links TRBV28 with TRBJ1-1; D call uncertain. V was cut by 2 bases and J by 1 base, with 8 bases left in between. In germline, CDR1 is MDHEN, CDR2 SYDVKM. The CDR3 totals 14 residues. In nucleotides, the CDR3 is TGTGCCAGCAGTTTAGACTTCCAGAACACTGAAGCTTTCTTT. It codes for CASSLDFQNTEAFF.